These 15 T cell receptor beta chains were sequenced from one sample in a study of CD8 T cells in ankylosing spondylitis. TCRdb re-called the 5' RACE reads with MiXCR, one entry per CDR3 protein. The data show about 340,000 distinct CDR3 sequences, roughly 20% seen once. Sequenced input: blood, either unsorted or a sorted T cell fraction (not recorded which). These receptors came from a male donor with ankylosing spondylitis or in good health (not recorded which).

This clonotype was recorded a few times. The V call is TRBV4-2, the J call TRBJ2-2, with 11 bases fitting TRBD2. This CDR3 region has 18 residues. The V segment lost 3 bases and the J segment 0 bases; nucleotides outside the gene matches: 6. Germline V gene data show CDR1 as LGHNA and CDR2 as YNFKEQ. CDR3 amino acids: CASSQPTSGGPNTGELFF. As DNA, the CDR3 is TGTGCCAGCAGCCAGCCCACTAGCGGGGGCCCGAACACCGGGGAGCTGTTTTTT.

This clonotype was detected only a few times. The V call is TRBV20-1, the J call TRBJ2-1, with TRBD2 matching over 9 bases. The germline V gene has CDR1 DFQATT and CDR2 SNEGSKA (reference sequence). CDR3 length: 13 amino acids. V lost 6 bases to trimming and J lost 4 bases; unmatched junction nucleotides: 4. CDR3 DNA: TGCAGTGCCTCTAGCGGGGATTACAATGAGCAGTTCTTC. This encodes CSASSGDYNEQFF.

This clonotype has a handful of counts. The chain recombines TRBV24-1 with TRBJ2-1; D remains ambiguous. Between the trimmed V and J ends, which lost 2 bases and 4 bases, there was a span of 11 bases. This CDR3 is 15 amino acids long. Germline V gene data show CDR1 as KGHDR and CDR2 as SFDVKD. The CDR3 region has the DNA TGTGCCACCAGTGATTCCCCTTCTGCATACAATGAGCAGTTCTTC. Protein sequence: CATSDSPSAYNEQFF.

The chain recombines TRBV13 with TRBJ2-3; 8 bases fit TRBD2. The CDR3 totals 13 residues. Per the germline V gene, CDR1 is PRHDT and CDR2 is FYEKMQ (reference sequence). J gave up 4 bases and V 10 bases, and 7 bases lay outside the gene matches. The CDR3 bases are TGTGCCACGACCGGGGGGGCCTCAGATACGCAGTATTTT. As protein: CATTGGASDTQYF.

V is TRBV12-3 or TRBV12-4 and J is TRBJ2-2; the D is unclear. V was pared by 3 bases and J by 6 bases, with 5 bases between. The CDR3 contains 12 residues. Written as DNA, the CDR3 is TGTGCCAGCAGTTTGTACTCCGGGGAGCTGTTTTTT. Translating gives CASSLYSGELFF.

The V call is TRBV9, the J call TRBJ2-7; 8 positions agree with TRBD1. The CDR3 length is 12 residues. The V gene end was trimmed by 6 bases and the J gene end by 6 bases; junction bases not matched to a gene: 5. Germline V gene lookup returns CDR1 SGDLS and CDR2 YYNGEE. In DNA, the CDR3 is TGTGCCAGCAAAGGACAGGGTTCCGAGCAGTACTTC. It is translated as CASKGQGSEQYF.

In nucleotides, the CDR3 is TGTGCCAGCAGCTACATCCGAAGCCCGTTGGGCACAGATACGCAGTATTTT. Encoded protein: CASSYIRSPLGTDTQYF. This chain uses TRBV5-5 with TRBJ2-3; D remains ambiguous. V lost 3 bases and J 1 base, leaving 18 bases between the germline ends. The length of the CDR3 is 17 residues. In germline, CDR1 is SGHKS, CDR2 YYEKEE (reference sequence).

This clonotype was counted between two and nine times. The chain employs TRBV20-1 and TRBJ2-1; perhaps TRBD2 as D (7 bases). CDR1 is DFQATT, CDR2 SNEGSKA, per germline (reference sequence). V lost 7 bases and J 5 bases, leaving 15 bases between the germline ends. The CDR3 consists of 13 residues. Written as DNA, the CDR3 is TGCAGTGTTGAAGGAGGGGGGGACAATGAGCAGTTCTTC. Protein sequence: CSVEGGGDNEQFF.

The J gene is TRBJ1-5, the V gene TRBV30, with D unresolved. CDR3 length: 13 residues. V was clipped by 2 bases and J by 3 bases, with 8 bases between them. Germline CDR1 GTSNPN, CDR2 SVGIG (reference sequence). The chain's CDR3 is CAWSQEDNQPQHF. The CDR3 nucleotides read TGTGCCTGGAGTCAAGAAGACAATCAGCCCCAGCATTTT. The variable domain in full, completed from reference TRBV30 and TRBJ1-5, reads SQTIHQWPATLVQPVGSPLSLECTVEGTSNPNLYWYRQAAGRGLQLLFYSVGIGQISSEVPQNLSASRPQDRQFILSSKKLLLSDSGFYLCAWSQEDNQPQHFGDGTRLSIL.

This clonotype was recorded a few times. The chain uses TRBV28 and TRBJ2-7; 7 nucleotides agree with TRBD1. The germline gives CDR1 MDHEN, CDR2 SYDVKM. With 7 bases clipped from V and 1 base from J, the junction kept 10 bases outside the gene matches. The CDR3 runs 15 residues. The CDR3 spells CASTVAGTASYEQYF. The CDR3 DNA follows: TGTGCCAGCACCGTAGCCGGGACAGCTTCCTACGAGCAGTACTTC.

V is TRBV5-1 and J is TRBJ2-1, with 9 nucleotides matching TRBD2. Germline-derived CDR1 and CDR2 are SGHRS and YFSETQ. Unmatched junction bases numbered 10, after V lost 7 bases and J lost 8 bases. The CDR3 covers 14 residues. CDR3 sequence (DNA): TGCGCCAGCGGCCGACTAGCGGCGACGGATGAGCAGTTCTTC. Protein product: CASGRLAATDEQFF.

This clonotype was seen a handful of times. This chain connects TRBV7-9 to TRBJ2-7, with TRBD1 identical over 7 bases. The CDR3 contains 12 residues. Germline V gives CDR1 SEHNR, CDR2 FQNEAQ (reference sequence). The V segment lost 3 bases and the J segment 5 bases; nucleotides outside the gene matches: 1. The CDR3 sequence is CASSFDRDEQYF. For the CDR3, the DNA is TGTGCCAGCAGCTTCGACAGGGACGAGCAGTACTTC.

On this clonotype: One end of the junction varies from germline; a read error may be responsible. The rearrangement uses TRBV11-2 and TRBJ2-7; 13 nucleotides align to TRBD2. CDR3 length: 16 amino acids. The germline V gene has CDR1 SGHAT and CDR2 FQNNGV. The CDR3: CASSLGLAGDPVEQYF. CDR3 bases: TGTGCAAGCAGCTTAGGACTAGCGGGAGACCCGGTCGAGCAGTACTTC.

Points on this clonotype: At one of its ends the junction is not consistent with the germline gene, which may arise from a read error. CDR3 nucleotides: TGTGCCAGCAGTGACAGGGTTACCTACGAGCATTACTTC. Its protein is CASSDRVTYEHYF. The V gene is TRBV6-1, the J gene TRBJ2-7, with TRBD1 as a possible D gene (5 bases). Germline CDR1 MNHNS, CDR2 SASEGT. CDR3 length: 13 residues.

The chain couples TRBV4-2 to TRBJ1-4; TRBD1 might be the D (6 bases). The V end lost 1 base, the J end lost 5 bases, and 11 bases lay between the germline ends. This CDR3 is 15 amino acids long. The V gene's germline CDR1 is LGHNA and CDR2 YNFKEQ. The CDR3, as DNA: TGTGCCAGCAGCCAAGGGGCTGGACAGAATGAAAAACTGTTTTTT. Its protein product is CASSQGAGQNEKLFF.